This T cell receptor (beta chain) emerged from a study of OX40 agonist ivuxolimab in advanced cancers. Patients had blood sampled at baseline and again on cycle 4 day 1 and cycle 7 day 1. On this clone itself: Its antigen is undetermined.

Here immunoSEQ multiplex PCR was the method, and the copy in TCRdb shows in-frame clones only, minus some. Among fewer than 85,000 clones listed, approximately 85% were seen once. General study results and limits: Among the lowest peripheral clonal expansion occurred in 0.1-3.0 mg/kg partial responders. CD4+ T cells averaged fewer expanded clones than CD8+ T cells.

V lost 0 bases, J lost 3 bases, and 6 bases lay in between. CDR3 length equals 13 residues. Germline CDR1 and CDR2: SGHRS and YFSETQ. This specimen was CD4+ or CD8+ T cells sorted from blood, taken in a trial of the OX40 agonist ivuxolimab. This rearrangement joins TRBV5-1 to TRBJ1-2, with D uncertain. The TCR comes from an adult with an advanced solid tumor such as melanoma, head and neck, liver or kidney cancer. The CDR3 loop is CASSLAQYYGYTF. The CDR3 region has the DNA TGCGCCAGCAGCTTGGCACAGTACTATGGCTACACCTTC.